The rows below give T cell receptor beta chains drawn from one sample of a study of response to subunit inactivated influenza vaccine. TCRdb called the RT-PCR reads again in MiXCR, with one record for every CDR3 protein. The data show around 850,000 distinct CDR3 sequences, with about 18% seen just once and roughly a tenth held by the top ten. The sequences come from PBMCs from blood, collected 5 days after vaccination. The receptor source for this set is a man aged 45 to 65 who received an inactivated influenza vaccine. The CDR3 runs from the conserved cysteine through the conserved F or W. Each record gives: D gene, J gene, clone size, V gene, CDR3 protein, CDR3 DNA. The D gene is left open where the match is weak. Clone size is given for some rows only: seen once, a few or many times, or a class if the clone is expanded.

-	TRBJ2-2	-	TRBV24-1	CATSEIGGRTNTGELFF	TGTGCCACCAGTGAAATAGGGGGACGTACGAACACCGGGGAGCTGTTTTTT
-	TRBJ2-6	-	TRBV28	CATSRDLGEEGSGANVLTF	TGTGCCACCAGCAGAGATTTGGGGGAAGAGGGCTCTGGGGCCAACGTCCTGACTTTC
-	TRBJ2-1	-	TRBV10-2	CASSVPGRSNEQFF	TGCGCCAGCAGTGTCCCGGGACGGAGCAATGAGCAGTTCTTC
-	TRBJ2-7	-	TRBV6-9	CASSYAQTPYEQYF	TGTGCCAGCAGTTATGCTCAAACCCCCTACGAGCAGTACTTC
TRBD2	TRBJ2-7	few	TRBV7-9	CASSPRLATHEQYF	TGTGCCAGCAGCCCCAGACTAGCGACCCACGAGCAGTACTTC
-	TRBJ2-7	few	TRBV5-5	CASSLAMEREQYF	TGTGCCAGCAGCTTGGCTATGGAGAGGGAGCAGTACTTC
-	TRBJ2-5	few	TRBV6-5	CATRPGGETQYF	TGTGCCACCCGGCCCGGGGGAGAGACCCAGTACTTC
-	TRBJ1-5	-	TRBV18	CASSPLGPGNQPQHF	TGTGCCAGCTCACCCCTGGGACCTGGCAATCAGCCCCAGCATTTT
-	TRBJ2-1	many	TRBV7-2	CASSLIAREQFF	TGTGCCAGCAGCTTAATCGCCCGGGAGCAGTTCTTC
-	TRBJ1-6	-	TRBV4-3	CASRSDPGGSPLHF	TGCGCCAGCCGCTCGGACCCGGGGGGTTCACCCCTCCACTTT
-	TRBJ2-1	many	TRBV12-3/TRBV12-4	CASSLAQEQFF	TGTGCCAGCAGTCTCGCTCAAGAGCAGTTCTTC
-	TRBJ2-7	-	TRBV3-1	CASSRNRDTAYEQYF	TGTGCCAGCAGCCGAAACCGGGACACAGCCTACGAGCAGTACTTC
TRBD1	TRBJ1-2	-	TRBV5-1	CASSLEGQWGNDGYTF	TGCGCCAGCAGCTTGGAGGGACAGTGGGGGAACGATGGCTACACCTTC
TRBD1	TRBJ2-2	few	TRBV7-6	CASSARDSPTGELFF	TGTGCCAGCAGCGCTAGGGACAGTCCGACCGGGGAGCTGTTTTTT
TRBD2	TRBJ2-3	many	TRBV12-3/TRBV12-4	CASSITSGGATDTQYF	TGTGCCAGCAGTATAACTAGCGGGGGGGCAACAGATACGCAGTATTTT
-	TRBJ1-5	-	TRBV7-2	CASSLAGREVDQPQHF	TGTGCCAGCAGCTTAGCGGGCAGGGAGGTGGATCAGCCCCAGCATTTT
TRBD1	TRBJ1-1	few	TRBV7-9	CASSSQTGIWRAFF	TGTGCCAGCAGCTCGCAGACAGGGATATGGCGAGCTTTCTTT
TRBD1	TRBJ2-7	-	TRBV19	CASSPTGTGIDEQYF	TGTGCCAGTAGTCCTACCGGGACAGGTATCGACGAGCAGTACTTC
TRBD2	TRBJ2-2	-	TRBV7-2	CASSLAGGAYTGELFF	TGTGCCAGCAGCTTAGCCGGGGGGGCGTACACCGGGGAGCTGTTTTTT
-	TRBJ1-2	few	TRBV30	CAWSVSLSYGYTF	TGTGCCTGGAGTGTATCCCTCTCCTATGGCTACACCTTC
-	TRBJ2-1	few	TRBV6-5	CASSWSGNEGEDNEQFF	TGTGCCAGCAGTTGGAGTGGAAATGAGGGAGAGGACAATGAGCAGTTCTTC
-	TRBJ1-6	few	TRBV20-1	CSARDNGVTNSPLHF	TGCAGTGCTAGAGATAACGGAGTAACAAATTCACCCCTCCACTTT
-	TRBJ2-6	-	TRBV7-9	CASSPGGFSGANVLTF	TGTGCCAGCAGCCCAGGCGGGTTCTCTGGGGCCAACGTCCTGACTTTC
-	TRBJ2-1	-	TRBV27	CASSSSVVSGYNEQFF	TGTGCCAGCAGTTCAAGTGTAGTATCCGGCTACAATGAGCAGTTCTTC
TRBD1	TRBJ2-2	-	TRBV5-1	CASSLDRGPAGELFF	TGCGCCAGCAGCTTAGACAGGGGGCCCGCCGGGGAGCTGTTTTTT
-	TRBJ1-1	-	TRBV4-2	CASSRGRNTEAFF	TGTGCCAGCAGCCGAGGAAGGAACACTGAAGCTTTCTTT
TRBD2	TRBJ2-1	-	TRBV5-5	CASSLAGGVQFF	TGTGCCAGCAGCTTGGCGGGAGGTGTACAGTTCTTC
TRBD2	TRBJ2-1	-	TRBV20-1	CSARTSGRTKFF	TGCAGTGCTCGGACTAGCGGGAGAACGAAATTCTTC
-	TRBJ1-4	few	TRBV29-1	CMRGLRSLDF	TGCATGCGAGGGTTAAGGAGCCTAGATTTT
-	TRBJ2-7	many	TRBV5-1	CASSQSLDGEQYF	TGCGCCAGCAGCCAGAGCCTGGACGGCGAGCAGTACTTC
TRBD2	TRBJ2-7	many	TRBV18	CASSPEGLAGYEQYF	TGTGCCAGCTCACCAGAGGGACTAGCGGGATACGAGCAGTACTTC
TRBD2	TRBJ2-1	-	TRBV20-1	CSAVAGGRYNEQFF	TGCAGTGCGGTAGCGGGAGGGAGGTACAATGAGCAGTTCTTC
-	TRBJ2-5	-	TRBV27	CASGFRVETQYF	TGTGCCAGCGGATTTAGGGTAGAGACCCAGTACTTC
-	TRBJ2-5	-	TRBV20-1	CSAAPPLVGETQYF	TGCAGTGCAGCCCCCCCACTAGTCGGGGAGACCCAGTACTTC
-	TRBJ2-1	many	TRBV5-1	CASSLGGRSSYNEQFF	TGCGCCAGCAGCTTGGGGGGACGGAGCTCCTACAATGAGCAGTTCTTC